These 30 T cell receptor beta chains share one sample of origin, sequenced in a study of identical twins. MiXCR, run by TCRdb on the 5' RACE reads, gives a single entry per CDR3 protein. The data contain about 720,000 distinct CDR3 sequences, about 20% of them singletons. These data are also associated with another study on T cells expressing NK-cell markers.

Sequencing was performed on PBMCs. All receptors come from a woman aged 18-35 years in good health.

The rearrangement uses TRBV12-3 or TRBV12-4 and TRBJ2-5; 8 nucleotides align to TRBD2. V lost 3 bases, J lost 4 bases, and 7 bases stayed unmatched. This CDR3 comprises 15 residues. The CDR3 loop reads CASSFSGGRSETQYF. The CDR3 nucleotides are TGTGCCAGCAGTTTCTCCGGCGGGAGGTCAGAGACCCAGTACTTC.

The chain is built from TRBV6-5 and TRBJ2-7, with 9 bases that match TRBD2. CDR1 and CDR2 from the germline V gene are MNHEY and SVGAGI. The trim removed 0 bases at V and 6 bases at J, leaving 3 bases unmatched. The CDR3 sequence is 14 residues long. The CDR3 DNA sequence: TGTGCCAGCAGTTACTCGTCTAGCGGGGTCGAGCAGTACTTC. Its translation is CASSYSSSGVEQYF.

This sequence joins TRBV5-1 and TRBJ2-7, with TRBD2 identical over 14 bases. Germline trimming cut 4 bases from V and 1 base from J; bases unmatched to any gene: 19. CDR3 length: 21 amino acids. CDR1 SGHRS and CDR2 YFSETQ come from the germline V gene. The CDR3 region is CASSNSQVGGLAGGKSYEQYF. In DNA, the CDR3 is TGCGCCAGCAGCAACTCTCAAGTAGGCGGACTAGCGGGAGGCAAATCCTACGAGCAGTACTTC. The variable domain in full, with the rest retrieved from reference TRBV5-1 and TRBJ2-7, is KAGVTQTPRYLIKTRGQQVTLSCSPISGHRSVSWYQQTPGQGLQFLFEYFSETQRNKGNFPGRFSGRQFSNSRSEMNVSTLELGDSALYLCASSNSQVGGLAGGKSYEQYFGPGTRLTVT.

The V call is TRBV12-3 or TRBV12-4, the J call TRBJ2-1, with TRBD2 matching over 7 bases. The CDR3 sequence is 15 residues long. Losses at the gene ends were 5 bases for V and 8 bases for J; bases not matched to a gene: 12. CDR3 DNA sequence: TGTGCCAGCAGTCCCAGGTCTAGCGGAAGTGATGAGCAGTTCTTC. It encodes CASSPRSSGSDEQFF.

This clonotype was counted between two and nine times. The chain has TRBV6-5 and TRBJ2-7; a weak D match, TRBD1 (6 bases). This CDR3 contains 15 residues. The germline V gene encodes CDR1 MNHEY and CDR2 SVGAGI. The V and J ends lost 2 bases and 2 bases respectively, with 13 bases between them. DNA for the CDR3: TGTGCCAGCAGTTACAGCGGTAGGGACACCTACGAGCAGTACTTC. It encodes CASSYSGRDTYEQYF.

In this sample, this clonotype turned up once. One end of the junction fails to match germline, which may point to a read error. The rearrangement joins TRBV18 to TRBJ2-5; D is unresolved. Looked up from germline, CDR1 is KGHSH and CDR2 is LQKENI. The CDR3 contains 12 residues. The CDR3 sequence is CASSPPSEIQYF. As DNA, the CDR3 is TGTGCCAGCTCACCACCGTCGGAGATCCAGTACTTC.

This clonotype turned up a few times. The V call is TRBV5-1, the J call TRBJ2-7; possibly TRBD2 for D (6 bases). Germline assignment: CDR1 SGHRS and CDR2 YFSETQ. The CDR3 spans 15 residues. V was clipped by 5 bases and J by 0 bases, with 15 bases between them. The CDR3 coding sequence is TGCGCCAGCAGAATTCTCGCGGGGAGCTCCTACGAGCAGTACTTC. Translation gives CASRILAGSSYEQYF.

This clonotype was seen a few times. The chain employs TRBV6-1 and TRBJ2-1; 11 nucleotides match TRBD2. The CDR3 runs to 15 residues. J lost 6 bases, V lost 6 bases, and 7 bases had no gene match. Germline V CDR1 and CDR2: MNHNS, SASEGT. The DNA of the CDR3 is TGTGCCAGCAGCCAACTAGCGGGAGCTTCCAATGAGCAGTTCTTC. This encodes CASSQLAGASNEQFF.

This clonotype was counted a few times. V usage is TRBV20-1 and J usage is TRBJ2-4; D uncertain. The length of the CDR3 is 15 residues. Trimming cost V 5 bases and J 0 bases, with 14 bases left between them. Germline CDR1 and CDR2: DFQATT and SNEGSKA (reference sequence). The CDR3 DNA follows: TGCAGTGCTTCATCCTCTGACGGAGCCAAAAACATTCAGTACTTC. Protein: CSASSSDGAKNIQYF.

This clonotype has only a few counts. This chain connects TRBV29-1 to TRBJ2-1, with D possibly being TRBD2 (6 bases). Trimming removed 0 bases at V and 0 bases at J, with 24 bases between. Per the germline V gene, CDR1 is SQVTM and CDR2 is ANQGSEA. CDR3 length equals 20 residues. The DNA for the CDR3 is TGCAGCGTTGAAGATCCGGACTACCGACCCACCTCTTTCTCCTACAATGAGCAGTTCTTC. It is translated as CSVEDPDYRPTSFSYNEQFF.

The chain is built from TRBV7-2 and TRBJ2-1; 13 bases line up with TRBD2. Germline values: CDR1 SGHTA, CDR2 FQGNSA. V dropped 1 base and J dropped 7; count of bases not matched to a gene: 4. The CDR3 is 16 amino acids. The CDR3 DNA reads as TGTGCCAGCAGCTTAGGTGGGACTAGCGGGAATAATGAGCAGTTCTTC. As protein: CASSLGGTSGNNEQFF.

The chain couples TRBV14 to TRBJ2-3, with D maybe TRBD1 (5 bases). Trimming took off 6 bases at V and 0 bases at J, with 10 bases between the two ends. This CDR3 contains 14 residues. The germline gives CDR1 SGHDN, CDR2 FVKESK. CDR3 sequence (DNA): TGTGCCAGCAGTAGGGGCGTTAGCACAGATACGCAGTATTTT. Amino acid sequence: CASSRGVSTDTQYF.

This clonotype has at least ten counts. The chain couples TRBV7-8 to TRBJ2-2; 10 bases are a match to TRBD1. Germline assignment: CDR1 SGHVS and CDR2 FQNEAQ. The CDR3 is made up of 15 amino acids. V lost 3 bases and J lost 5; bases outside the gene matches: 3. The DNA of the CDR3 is TGTGCCAGCAGCTTCCGGGACAGGGGTACCGGGGAGCTGTTTTTT. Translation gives CASSFRDRGTGELFF.

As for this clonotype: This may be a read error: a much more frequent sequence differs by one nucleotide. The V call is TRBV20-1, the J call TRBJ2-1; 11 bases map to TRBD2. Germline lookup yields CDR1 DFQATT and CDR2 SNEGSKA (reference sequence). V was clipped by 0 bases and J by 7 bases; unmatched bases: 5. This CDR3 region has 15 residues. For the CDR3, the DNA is TGCAGTGCTAGAGATTGGGCTAGCGGGAGGAATGAGCAGTTCTTC. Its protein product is CSARDWASGRNEQFF.

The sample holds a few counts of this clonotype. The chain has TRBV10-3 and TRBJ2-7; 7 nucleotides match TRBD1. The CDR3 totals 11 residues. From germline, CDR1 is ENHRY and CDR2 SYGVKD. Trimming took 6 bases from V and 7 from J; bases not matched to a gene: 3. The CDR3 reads CAIRTGWEQYF. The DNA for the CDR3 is TGTGCCATCAGGACAGGGTGGGAGCAGTACTTC.

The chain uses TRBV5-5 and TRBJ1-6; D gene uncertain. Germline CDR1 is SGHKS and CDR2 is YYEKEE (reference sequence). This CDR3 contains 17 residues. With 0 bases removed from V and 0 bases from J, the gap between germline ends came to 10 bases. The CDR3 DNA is TGTGCCAGCAGCTTGGACCCATCGGGCTCCTATAATTCACCCCTCCACTTT. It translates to CASSLDPSGSYNSPLHF.

CDR3 sequence reads: CASSFDRVDIQYF. CDR3 nucleotides: TGTGCCAGCAGTTTCGACAGGGTTGACATTCAGTACTTC. The chain couples TRBV12-3 or TRBV12-4 to TRBJ2-4; 7 nucleotides align to TRBD1. The CDR3 sequence is 13 residues long. V shed 3 bases and J 8 bases; nucleotides not matched to a gene: 4.

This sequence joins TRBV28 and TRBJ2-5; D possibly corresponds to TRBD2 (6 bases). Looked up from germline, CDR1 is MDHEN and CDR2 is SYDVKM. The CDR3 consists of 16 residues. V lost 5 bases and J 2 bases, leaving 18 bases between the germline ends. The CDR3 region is CASSTIRDSKQETQYF. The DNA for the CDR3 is TGTGCCAGCAGTACAATCCGGGACTCAAAACAAGAGACCCAGTACTTC.

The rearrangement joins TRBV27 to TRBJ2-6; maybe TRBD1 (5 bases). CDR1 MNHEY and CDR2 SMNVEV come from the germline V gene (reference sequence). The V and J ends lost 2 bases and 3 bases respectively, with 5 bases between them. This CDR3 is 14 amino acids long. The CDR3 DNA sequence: TGTGCCAGCAGTTTACAGGGTGGGGCCAACGTCCTGACTTTC. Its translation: CASSLQGGANVLTF.

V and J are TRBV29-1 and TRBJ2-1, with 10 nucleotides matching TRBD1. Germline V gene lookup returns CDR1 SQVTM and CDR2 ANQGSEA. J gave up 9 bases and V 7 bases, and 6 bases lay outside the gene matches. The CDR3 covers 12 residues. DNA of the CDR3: TGCAGCGCACCGGGACAGGGGAGTGAGCAGTTCTTC. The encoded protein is CSAPGQGSEQFF.

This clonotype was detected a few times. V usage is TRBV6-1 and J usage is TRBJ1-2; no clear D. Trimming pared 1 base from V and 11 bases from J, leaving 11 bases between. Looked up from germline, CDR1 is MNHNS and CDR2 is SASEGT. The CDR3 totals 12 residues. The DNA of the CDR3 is TGTGCCAGCAGTGAAGTAGGTACGGAGTACACCTTC. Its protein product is CASSEVGTEYTF.

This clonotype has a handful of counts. The CDR3, as DNA: TGCAGTGCCCTCCATGACCGCGGGAGTTCACGCGATACGCAGTATTTT. Translating it yields CSALHDRGSSRDTQYF. The chain has TRBV20-1 and TRBJ2-3; 7 positions match TRBD2. The V gene's germline CDR1 is DFQATT and CDR2 SNEGSKA (reference sequence). Unmatched junction bases numbered 18, after V lost 6 bases and J lost 6 bases. The CDR3 sequence is 16 residues long.

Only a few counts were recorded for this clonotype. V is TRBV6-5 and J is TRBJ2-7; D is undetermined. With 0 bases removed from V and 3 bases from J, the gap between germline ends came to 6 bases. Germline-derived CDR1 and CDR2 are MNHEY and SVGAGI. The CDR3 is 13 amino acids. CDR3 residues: CASSYSRFYEQYF. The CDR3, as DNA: TGTGCCAGCAGTTACTCGAGGTTCTACGAGCAGTACTTC.

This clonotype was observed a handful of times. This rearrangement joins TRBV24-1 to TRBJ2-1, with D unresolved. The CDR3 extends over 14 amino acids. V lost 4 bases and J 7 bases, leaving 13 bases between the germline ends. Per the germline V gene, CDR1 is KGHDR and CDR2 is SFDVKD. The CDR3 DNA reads TGTGCCACCAGTGACCGTGCTGTGGGTAATGAGCAGTTCTTC. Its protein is CATSDRAVGNEQFF.

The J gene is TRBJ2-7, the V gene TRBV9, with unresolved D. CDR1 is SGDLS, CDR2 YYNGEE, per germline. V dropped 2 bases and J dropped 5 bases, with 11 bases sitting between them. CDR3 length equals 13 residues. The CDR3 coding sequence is TGTGCCAGCAGCGTGGCACCCCGGGACGAGCAGTACTTC. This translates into CASSVAPRDEQYF.

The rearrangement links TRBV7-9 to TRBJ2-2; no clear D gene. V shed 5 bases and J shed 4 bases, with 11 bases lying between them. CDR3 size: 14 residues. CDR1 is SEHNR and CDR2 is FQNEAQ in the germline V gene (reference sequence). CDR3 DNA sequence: TGTGCCAGCAGCCCGGAATGGCGCACCGGGGAGCTGTTTTTT. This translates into CASSPEWRTGELFF.

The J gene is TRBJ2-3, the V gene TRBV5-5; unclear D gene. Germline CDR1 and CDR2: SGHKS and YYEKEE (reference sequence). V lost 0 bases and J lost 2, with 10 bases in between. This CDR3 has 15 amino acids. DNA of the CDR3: TGTGCCAGCAGCTTGGAGAACCCCGTCACAGATACGCAGTATTTT. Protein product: CASSLENPVTDTQYF.

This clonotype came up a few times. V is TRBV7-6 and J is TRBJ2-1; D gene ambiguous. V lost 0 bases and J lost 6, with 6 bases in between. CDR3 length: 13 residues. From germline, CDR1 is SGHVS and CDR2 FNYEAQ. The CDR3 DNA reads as TGTGCCAGCAGCTTAGCGCCAAGCAATGAGCAGTTCTTC. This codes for CASSLAPSNEQFF.

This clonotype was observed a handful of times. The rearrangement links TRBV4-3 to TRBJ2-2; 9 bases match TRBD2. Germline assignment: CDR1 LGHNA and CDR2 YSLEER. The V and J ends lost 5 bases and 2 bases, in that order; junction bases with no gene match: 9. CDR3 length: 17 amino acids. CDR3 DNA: TGCGCCAGCAGCAGCCTCCGGACTAGCGCAAACACCGGGGAGCTGTTTTTT. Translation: CASSSLRTSANTGELFF.

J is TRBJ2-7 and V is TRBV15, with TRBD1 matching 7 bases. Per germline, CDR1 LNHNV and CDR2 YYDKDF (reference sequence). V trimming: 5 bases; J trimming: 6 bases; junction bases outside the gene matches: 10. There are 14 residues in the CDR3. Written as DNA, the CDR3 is TGTGCCACCAGCCGTGACAGGGTAGGAAGCGAGCAGTACTTC. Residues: CATSRDRVGSEQYF.